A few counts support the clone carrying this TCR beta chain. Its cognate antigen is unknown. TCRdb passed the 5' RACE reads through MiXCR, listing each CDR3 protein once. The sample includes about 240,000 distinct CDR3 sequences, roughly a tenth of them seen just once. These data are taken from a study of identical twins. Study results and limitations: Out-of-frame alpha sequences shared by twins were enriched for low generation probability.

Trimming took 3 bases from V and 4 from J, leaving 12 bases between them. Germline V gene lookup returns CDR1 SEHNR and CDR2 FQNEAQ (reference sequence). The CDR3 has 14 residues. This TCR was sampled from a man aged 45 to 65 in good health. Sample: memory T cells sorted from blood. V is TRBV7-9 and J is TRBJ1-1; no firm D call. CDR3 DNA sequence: TGTGCCAGCAGCTTGGCGGGCACTCCCACTGAAGCTTTCTTT. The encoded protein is CASSLAGTPTEAFF.